These T cell receptor beta chains were read from a single sample in a study of shared clonotypes between healthy human individuals. Using immunoSEQ multiplex PCR, the repertoire was profiled, and TCRdb retains in-frame clones only, with some absent. The sample carries about 2 million clones, approximately 95% recorded once. Sequenced sample: naive CD8+ T cells sorted from blood. The source of these receptors is a man between 18 and 29 years old in good health. The CDR3 runs from the conserved cysteine through the conserved F or W. The D gene is left open where the match is weak. Clone sizes are given selectively: once, few, many, or a class where the clone is expanded.

.	TRBV5-1	.	TRBJ2-1	18	TGCGCCAGCAGCTTGGGGGACCCCTTCGAGGGCCGGGGCAATGAGCAGTTCTTC	CASSLGDPFEGRGNEQFF
.	TRBV27	.	TRBJ1-2	15	TGTGCCAGCAGTTTATCGGACTCCCTGGGGGATGGCTACACCTTC	CASSLSDSLGDGYTF
.	TRBV6-1	TRBD1	TRBJ1-5	17	TGTGCCAGCAGTGAACCTCCCCGACAGGGGGTGAATCAGCCCCAGCATTTT	CASSEPPRQGVNQPQHF
.	TRBV2	TRBD1	TRBJ1-1	11	TGTGCCATGCCGGGACAGTCTATAGCTTTCTTT	CAMPGQSIAFF
.	TRBV7-8	.	TRBJ2-7	15	TGTGCCAGCAGCTTAAACCCGCGGAGCTCCTACGAGCAGTACTTC	CASSLNPRSSYEQYF
.	TRBV9	.	TRBJ1-3	14	TGTGCCAGCAGCGTAGGAGGGGTTGGAAACACCATATATTTT	CASSVGGVGNTIYF
once	TRBV5-5	.	TRBJ2-5	14	TGTGCCAGTGAGGAAGCGGATTGGAGAGAGACCCAGTACTTC	CASEEADWRETQYF
.	TRBV29-1	.	TRBJ1-2	12	TGCAGCCACAGGAATGATAACTATGGCTACACCTTC	CSHRNDNYGYTF
.	TRBV25-1	.	TRBJ1-2	13	TGTGCCAGCGGGACTCGTCAAGACTATGGCTACACCTTC	CASGTRQDYGYTF
.	TRBV27	TRBD2	TRBJ2-2	17	TGTGCCAGCAGTCCCCGCGGGGTAGCGGGGACAACGGGGGAGCTGTTTTTT	CASSPRGVAGTTGELFF
.	TRBV19	TRBD1	TRBJ2-6	17	TGTGCCAGTAGTGACTGGACAGGGGCCTCTGGGGCCAACGTCCTGACTTTC	CASSDWTGASGANVLTF
few	TRBV30	TRBD1	TRBJ2-7	15	TGTGCCTGGAGTGTGAGTCAGGGGGCGCTTTACGAGCAGTACTTC	CAWSVSQGALYEQYF
.	TRBV11-2	.	TRBJ2-7	13	TGTGCCAGCAGCCCGGTGTACTCCTACGAGCAGTACTTC	CASSPVYSYEQYF
.	TRBV4-3	.	TRBJ1-2	15	TGCGCCAGCAGCCAAGATAACGGAGAGAACTATGGCTACACCTTC	CASSQDNGENYGYTF
once	TRBV25-1	.	TRBJ2-2	15	TGTGCCAGCAGTGAATGGGGGGAGCGCACCGGGGAGCTGTTTTTT	CASSEWGERTGELFF
.	TRBV6-5	TRBD1	TRBJ2-2	14	TGTGCCAGCAGTATGACAGGGTTTGGCGGGGAGCTGTTTTTT	CASSMTGFGGELFF
.	TRBV7-2	TRBD1	TRBJ2-1	14	TGTGCCAGCAGCTTCCACAGGGGTTACAATGAGCAGTTCTTC	CASSFHRGYNEQFF